The rows below give T cell receptor beta chains drawn from one sample of a study of blood T cell repertoires in COVID-19. Method: immunoSEQ multiplex PCR; TCRdb's copy keeps in-frame clones and lacks some. The table lists about 220,000 clones, around 82% of them singletons, with around 3.3% in the top ten. Sequenced material: peripheral blood. The receptors originated from an elderly woman with acute or convalescent COVID-19. Each CDR3 is given with its conserved first and last residue. Rows may omit the clone size; those that give it use once, few, many or a size class.

CDR3	size	length	V	J
CASSDRERDYGYTF	-	14	TRBV25-1	TRBJ1-2
CASSLVQGVETQYF	-	14	TRBV5-1	TRBJ2-5
CASTPQGSNSPLHF	-	14	TRBV5-1	TRBJ1-6
CSAMLGAEAFF	-	11	TRBV20-1	TRBJ1-1
CASKGTSGKTSTDTQYF	-	17	TRBV2	TRBJ2-3
CSVGDRGGYTF	-	11	TRBV20-1	TRBJ1-2
CASSQENTYNEQFF	-	14	TRBV4-3	TRBJ2-1
CAISPRLAGSTDTQYF	-	16	TRBV10-3	TRBJ2-3
CASSLALRGGRSYNSPLHF	-	19	TRBV7-2	TRBJ1-6
CATSDHAVGEETQYF	-	15	TRBV24-1	TRBJ2-5
CASSFGGNQPQHF	-	13	TRBV27	TRBJ1-5
CASSQAGGRAYGYTF	-	15	TRBV3-1/TRBV3-2	TRBJ1-2
CASSEYYEQYF	once	11	TRBV6-1	TRBJ2-7
CASSEARDLQAFF	medium-sized	13	TRBV6-1	TRBJ1-1
CASSLEDYGYTF	-	12	TRBV11-3	TRBJ1-2
CASSLAPGGTDGYTF	-	15	TRBV5-1	TRBJ1-2
CASSVQGQGEETQYF	-	15	TRBV9	TRBJ2-5
CASSPLGAGNEQFF	-	14	TRBV3-1/TRBV3-2	TRBJ2-1
CASRLAQQGGAFF	-	13	TRBV28	TRBJ1-1
CASSFAGGLNEKLFF	-	15	TRBV3-1/TRBV3-2	TRBJ1-4
CATLAGVSYEQYF	once	13	TRBV21-1	TRBJ2-7
CASSQAQRGVRSYNEQFF	-	18	TRBV4-1	TRBJ2-1
CASSMRPRGAFF	-	12	TRBV19	TRBJ1-1
CASSRTGVYNEQFF	once	14	TRBV7-9	TRBJ2-1
CASSGDRGSYNSPLHF	-	16	TRBV5-4	TRBJ1-6
CASSQTHRDRSRSTEAFF	-	18	TRBV4-2	TRBJ1-1
CASSERGYGYTF	-	12	TRBV6-5	TRBJ1-2